This T cell receptor (beta chain) came from a study of blood T cell repertoires in COVID-19. Study-level background: Some COVID-19 samples were acute and others convalescent; all came from the United States, Italy and Spain. The analysed material was cDNA or gDNA that came from T cells, B-cell-depleted T cells, or PBMCs.

V lost 5 bases, J lost 5 bases, and 6 bases stayed unmatched. This CDR3 is built from 14 residues. Per the germline V gene, CDR1 is MGHDK and CDR2 is SYGVNS. Study processing details: The authors estimated nucleated cell counts from reference gene primer amplification. Method: immunoSEQ multiplex PCR; TCRdb's copy keeps in-frame clones and lacks some. That table furnishes V, J and clone size, whereas the DNA furnished D and trimming. The sample records 100,000 or so clones, around 88% being singletons. The sample taken for sequencing was peripheral blood. This receptor was identified in a human donor with acute or convalescent COVID-19. The donor label of this sample is uncertain. V usage is TRBV25-1 and J usage is TRBJ2-7; 10 positions agree with TRBD2. The CDR3 region has the DNA TGTGCCAGCAGTTACTCTAGCGGGAGCCACGAGCAGTACTTC. Its protein product is CASSYSSGSHEQYF.